The 10 T cell receptor beta chains in this list originate from one sample, sequenced in a study of blood T cell repertoires in COVID-19. Only in-frame clones appear in the TCRdb table, and some are missing; sequencing was by immunoSEQ multiplex PCR. This sample has 150,000 or so clones, with roughly 90% found just once. The sequencing input was PBMCs or T cells enriched from blood (not recorded which). The receptor source for this set is a human donor with acute COVID-19. The donor label of this sample is uncertain.

This chain links TRBV10-3 with TRBJ1-5; D may be TRBD1 (5 bases). Looked up from germline, CDR1 is ENHRY and CDR2 is SYGVKD. V was trimmed by 4 bases and J by 4 bases, leaving 11 bases between them. This CDR3 region has 14 residues. For the CDR3, the DNA is TGTGCCATCAGTGGCTTACAGGAGAATCAGCCCCAGCATTTT. Encoded protein: CAISGLQENQPQHF.

The V and J genes are TRBV4-1 and TRBJ1-3; the D is unclear. The germline V gene has CDR1 MGHRA and CDR2 YSYEKL. This CDR3 is built from 12 residues. The germline V and J ends were trimmed by 3 bases and 7 bases, with 7 bases remaining between them. CDR3 amino acids: CASSHEQNTIYF. The CDR3, as DNA: TGCGCCAGCAGCCATGAACAGAACACCATATATTTT.

CDR3 amino acids: CASSETRDIQYF. DNA of the CDR3: TGTGCCAGTAGTGAGACCCGGGACATTCAGTACTTC. The chain combines TRBV19 with TRBJ2-4; D gene uncertain. The germline gives CDR1 LNHDA, CDR2 SQIVND (reference sequence). CDR3 size: 12 residues. The V end was cut by 5 bases, the J end by 8 bases, with 10 bases between.

This chain links TRBV24-1 with TRBJ2-5; D might be TRBD2 (6 bases). The CDR3 covers 12 residues. V lost 4 bases and J 5 bases, leaving 7 bases between the germline ends. From germline, CDR1 is KGHDR and CDR2 SFDVKD. The CDR3 region has the DNA TGTGCCACCAGTGAGGAGGGGGAGACCCAGTACTTC. It encodes CATSEEGETQYF.

CDR3 nucleotides: TGTGCCAGCAGCCTCACCCCAAACGGAGGATCGCGGACCCAGTACTTC. Protein sequence: CASSLTPNGGSRTQYF. The V call is TRBV3-1 (or the pseudogene TRBV3-2), the J call TRBJ2-5; a weak D match, TRBD2 (5 bases). CDR1 and CDR2 from the germline V gene are LGHDT and YNNKEL (reference sequence). The CDR3 contains 16 residues. Trimming removed 4 bases from V and 7 bases from J, with 22 bases in between.

This CDR3 is CSVERVGREGNEQFF. The CDR3 DNA is TGCAGCGTTGAGAGGGTCGGCAGGGAGGGCAATGAGCAGTTCTTC. This chain joins TRBV29-1 and TRBJ2-1, with 7 nucleotides matching TRBD2. Trimming took 3 bases from V and 6 from J; bases not matched to a gene: 11. Germline lookup yields CDR1 SQVTM and CDR2 ANQGSEA. The CDR3 totals 15 residues.

The chain carries TRBV5-3 and TRBJ2-7; perhaps TRBD1 as D (6 bases). TRBV5-3 is designated an ORF whose function remains uncertain. V lost 4 bases and J 0 bases, leaving 14 bases between the germline ends. The CDR3 has 15 amino acids. CDR3 sequence (DNA): TGTGCCAGAAGCATACTCCGGGACAACTCCTACGAGCAGTACTTC. Translated, it gives CARSILRDNSYEQYF.

The chain recombines TRBV14 with TRBJ2-5, with a possible D match to TRBD1 (6 bases). Trimming took off 4 bases at V and 7 bases at J, with 22 bases between the two ends. Germline CDR1 is SGHDN and CDR2 is FVKESK. This CDR3 has 16 residues. This chain's CDR3 is CASSRRTGNGYATQYF. The CDR3 DNA reads as TGTGCCAGCAGCCGCAGAACAGGGAACGGTTACGCGACCCAGTACTTC.

The chain links TRBV6-5 to TRBJ2-7; 7 bases are shared with TRBD2. CDR1 is MNHEY, CDR2 SVGAGI, per germline. J lost 7 bases, V lost 7 bases, and 4 bases had no gene match. This CDR3 is 11 amino acids long. The CDR3 nucleotides read TGTGCCAGCACGGGGGGAGGGGAGCAGTACTTC. Protein product: CASTGGGEQYF.

The chain recombines TRBV27 with TRBJ2-7, with D perhaps matching TRBD2 (6 bases). The CDR3 consists of 15 residues. Germline loops: CDR1 MNHEY, CDR2 SMNVEV (reference sequence). Trimming pared 0 bases from V and 2 bases from J, leaving 11 bases between. For the CDR3, the DNA is TGTGCCAGCAGTTTATCCGGGGGTGGCGCCTACGAGCAGTACTTC. Its translation: CASSLSGGGAYEQYF.